Listed below are T cell receptor beta chains from one sample, sequenced in a study of CD8 T cells in Susac syndrome. TCRdb independently ran MiXCR on the immunoSEQ multiplex PCR reads; one entry per CDR3 protein. The sample holds approximately 220,000 distinct CDR3 sequences, around 90% seen once. The sequenced material came from CD8+ T cells from PBMCs. The receptors were sampled from a human donor with multiple sclerosis. CDR3s include the opening cysteine and the closing phenylalanine or tryptophan. The order of the fields is J gene, CDR3 length, D gene, V gene, CDR3 DNA, CDR3 protein. A D gene is named only where the DNA matches it firmly.

J: TRBJ2-1; length: 17; D: .; V: TRBV6-2/TRBV6-3; DNA: TGTGCCAGCAGTTACTCTATAGGGCGAATAAAGGACAATGAGCAGTTCTTC; CDR3: CASSYSIGRIKDNEQFF
J: TRBJ1-5; length: 15; D: .; V: TRBV15; DNA: TGTGCCACCAGCAGAGCAGAGGGGGGTTATCAGCCCCAGCATTTT; CDR3: CATSRAEGGYQPQHF
J: TRBJ1-6; length: 12; D: .; V: TRBV30; DNA: TGTGCCTGGAGTGGCAGGGTTAGATCCCTCCACTTT; CDR3: CAWSGRVRSLHF
J: TRBJ1-4; length: 13; D: .; V: TRBV29-1; DNA: TGCAGCGTTACTCTTGAACATTTGGAAAAACTGTTTTTT; CDR3: CSVTLEHLEKLFF
J: TRBJ1-5; length: 17; D: .; V: TRBV9; DNA: TGTGCCAGCAGCCAAGACGGATCCTGGAGTAGCAATCAGCCCCAGCATTTT; CDR3: CASSQDGSWSSNQPQHF
J: TRBJ1-1; length: 15; D: TRBD1; V: TRBV30; DNA: TGTGCCTGGAGTGTCCCAGGGGGGGCTAACACTGAAGCTTTCTTT; CDR3: CAWSVPGGANTEAFF
J: TRBJ2-1; length: 16; D: .; V: TRBV27; DNA: TGTGCCAGCAGTTTAGGGTCCAGCGCTCCCTACAATGAGCAGTTCTTC; CDR3: CASSLGSSAPYNEQFF
J: TRBJ2-1; length: 14; D: .; V: TRBV27; DNA: TGTGCCAGCAGAAACCCTAGCTCCTACAATGAGCAGTTCTTC; CDR3: CASRNPSSYNEQFF
J: TRBJ2-2; length: 16; D: .; V: TRBV4-1; DNA: TGCGCCAGCAGCCAAGACTTTGGAGGGGCATCTGGGGAGCTGTTTTTT; CDR3: CASSQDFGGASGELFF
J: TRBJ1-2; length: 13; D: .; V: TRBV20-1; DNA: TGCAGTGCTCGGGTGGCGACCGGGGATGGCTACACCTTC; CDR3: CSARVATGDGYTF
J: TRBJ1-3; length: 15; D: .; V: TRBV18; DNA: TGTGCCAGCTCACTCTCGAGGGATTCTGGAAACACCATATATTTT; CDR3: CASSLSRDSGNTIYF